The next 22 T cell receptor beta chains were all read from a single sample in a study of cytomegalovirus exposure and HLA in healthy donors. PCR amplification relied on 60 Vbeta primers (plus 13 Jbeta primers). TCRdb's copy holds only in-frame clones and misses some; the assay was immunoSEQ multiplex PCR. Among some 77,000 clones listed, around 80% were seen once. The specimen sequenced was PBMCs. The receptors derive from a young man in good health and CMV-seronegative.

CDR3 sequence (DNA): TGTGCCAGCAGTGTGCGGACAGGGACCTACAATGAGCAGTTCTTC. Translating gives CASSVRTGTYNEQFF. V and J are TRBV2 and TRBJ2-1; 8 bases line up with TRBD1. V was clipped by 4 bases and J by 2 bases; unmatched bases: 4. This CDR3 region has 15 residues. Germline V gives CDR1 SNHLY, CDR2 FYNNEI.

This chain links TRBV7-3 with TRBJ2-1; D is ambiguous. CDR1 SGHTA and CDR2 FQGTGA come from the germline V gene. The CDR3 is 13 residues long. Trimming stripped 0 bases from V and 8 bases from J, with 8 bases between. For the CDR3, the DNA is TGTGCCAGCAGCTTAACCGAGTTGGATGAGCAGTTCTTC. As protein: CASSLTELDEQFF.

The rearrangement links TRBV7-9 to TRBJ2-3; D is uncertain. Germline V gene sequence: CDR1 SEHNR, CDR2 FQNEAQ (reference sequence). The V gene lost 3 bases and the J gene lost 2 bases, with 9 bases spanning the gap. This CDR3 spans 14 amino acids. This CDR3 is CASSFGQVTDTQYF. In nucleotides, the CDR3 is TGTGCCAGCAGCTTTGGGCAGGTCACAGATACGCAGTATTTT.

The chain recombines TRBV5-6 with TRBJ2-1; TRBD2 agrees at 13 bases. The ends lost 2 bases at V and 9 bases at J; junction bases unmatched: 5. Germline CDR1 reads SGHDT; CDR2 reads YYEEEE. CDR3 length: 15 amino acids. Here the CDR3 DNA reads TGTGCCAGCAGCTTTGGGACTAGCGGGACAGGTGAGCAGTTCTTC. Its translation: CASSFGTSGTGEQFF.

This chain connects TRBV6-6 to TRBJ1-3, with a weak D call TRBD1 (5 bases). The CDR3 covers 15 residues. The V and J ends lost 8 bases and 7 bases respectively, with 21 bases between them. CDR1 is MNHNY, CDR2 SVGAGI, per germline (reference sequence). This chain's CDR3 is CASGNRDFLSNTIYF. CDR3 DNA: TGTGCCAGCGGGAACCGGGACTTCTTATCCAACACCATATATTTT.

This clone appeared many times. The V and J genes are TRBV4-3 and TRBJ1-6; TRBD1 might be the D (5 bases). CDR1 is LGHNA, CDR2 YSLEER, per germline. Trimming removed 7 bases from V and 10 bases from J, with 14 bases in between. The CDR3 covers 13 residues. DNA of the CDR3: TGCGCCAGCAATACGGGGGGAGGATCACCCCTCCACTTT. Translated, it gives CASNTGGGSPLHF.

The chain is built from TRBV7-2 and TRBJ1-2; no clear D. V lost 5 bases and J lost 8, with 18 bases in between. This CDR3 has 14 amino acids. Germline assignment: CDR1 SGHTA and CDR2 FQGNSA. This CDR3 is CASSPGVESRGYTF. The CDR3 DNA sequence: TGTGCCAGCAGCCCCGGGGTCGAGTCAAGGGGCTACACCTTC.

This chain links TRBV9 with TRBJ2-5; 11 bases align to TRBD2. Germline V gives CDR1 SGDLS, CDR2 YYNGEE. V trimming: 0 bases; J trimming: 5 bases; junction bases outside the gene matches: 6. The CDR3 sequence is 16 residues long. The CDR3 region has the DNA TGTGCCAGCAGCGTAGGAGTAGCGGGGGGGCCGGAGACCCAGTACTTC. This gives the protein CASSVGVAGGPETQYF.

This chain links TRBV19 with TRBJ1-5; 7 nucleotides agree with TRBD1. Looked up from germline, CDR1 is LNHDA and CDR2 is SQIVND (reference sequence). The CDR3 sequence is 12 residues long. Unmatched junction bases numbered 1, after V lost 6 bases and J lost 5 bases. The CDR3 here is CASRTGYQPQHF. CDR3 nucleotide sequence: TGTGCCAGTAGGACAGGGTATCAGCCCCAGCATTTT.

The rearrangement uses TRBV6-5 and TRBJ2-7; TRBD2 matches at 11 bases. V shed 5 bases and J 11 bases; nucleotides not matched to a gene: 2. In germline, CDR1 is MNHEY, CDR2 SVGAGI. CDR3 length equals 11 residues. CDR3 region: CASSGGLAEYF. The CDR3 nucleotides read TGTGCCAGCAGTGGGGGACTAGCGGAGTACTTC.

The chain is built from TRBV10-3 and TRBJ2-1; D not resolved. CDR1 is ENHRY and CDR2 is SYGVKD in the germline V gene. This CDR3 has 12 residues. Trimming pared 3 bases from V and 10 bases from J, leaving 10 bases between. As DNA, the CDR3 is TGTGCCATCAGTGAAAAATCGTTCGAGCAGTTCTTC. Translating gives CAISEKSFEQFF.

The genes are TRBV19 and TRBJ2-5, with TRBD1 as a possible D gene (5 bases). The CDR3 totals 13 residues. From germline, CDR1 is LNHDA and CDR2 SQIVND (reference sequence). Trimming took 6 bases from V and 3 from J, leaving 11 bases between them. Here the CDR3 DNA reads TGTGCCAGTAGCTGGGGCCCGAAAGAGACCCAGTACTTC. As protein: CASSWGPKETQYF.

The chain recombines TRBV2 with TRBJ2-5; perhaps TRBD1 as D (5 bases). The CDR3 is 13 residues long. The V gene's germline CDR1 is SNHLY and CDR2 FYNNEI. V was trimmed by 0 bases and J by 9 bases, leaving 11 bases between them. This CDR3 is CASSEATPGPQYF. DNA for the CDR3: TGTGCCAGCAGTGAAGCGACCCCAGGGCCCCAGTACTTC.

This clone was observed a handful of times. V and J are TRBV28 and TRBJ1-5; D unclear. Between the trimmed V and J ends, which lost 3 bases and 2 bases, there was a span of 8 bases. This CDR3 comprises 14 residues. Looked up from germline, CDR1 is MDHEN and CDR2 is SYDVKM. In DNA form, the CDR3 reads TGTGCCAGCAGTTTCTTCGGTGGCAATCAGCCCCAGCATTTT. Translating gives CASSFFGGNQPQHF.

The chain is built from TRBV10-2 and TRBJ1-2; 7 nucleotides agree with TRBD1. The CDR3 runs to 14 residues. Germline CDR1 reads WSHSY; CDR2 reads SAAADI. Germline trimming cut 5 bases from V and 5 bases from J; bases unmatched to any gene: 8. CDR3 in amino acids: CASSSGWGQYGYTF. The CDR3 bases are TGCGCCAGCAGTTCCGGGTGGGGACAGTATGGCTACACCTTC.

This clone was detected a few times. V gene TRBV2 combines with J gene TRBJ1-1; possibly TRBD1 for D (6 bases). Germline V CDR1 and CDR2: SNHLY, FYNNEI. The CDR3 length is 13 residues. The V end lost 8 bases, the J end lost 0 bases, and 10 bases lay between the germline ends. In nucleotides, the CDR3 is TGTGCCAGCCACAGGGTTTTGAACACTGAAGCTTTCTTT. This gives the protein CASHRVLNTEAFF.

The chain couples TRBV6-8 to TRBJ2-7; TRBD1 matches at 7 bases. Germline loops: CDR1 MNHGY, CDR2 SAAAGT. J was trimmed by 3 bases and V by 6 bases; bases with no gene match: 8. The CDR3 length is 14 residues. The CDR3 DNA reads as TGTGCCAGCAGCTGGGACAGATTATTCTACGAGCAGTACTTC. Protein product: CASSWDRLFYEQYF.

Only a few counts were recorded for this clone. The chain carries TRBV4-3 and TRBJ2-1; D not resolved. Looked up from germline, CDR1 is LGHNA and CDR2 is YSLEER. The V end lost 4 bases, the J end lost 5 bases, and 15 bases lay between the germline ends. CDR3 length: 15 amino acids. CDR3 region: CASSRVYLGDNEQFF. The CDR3 DNA sequence: TGCGCCAGCAGCCGAGTCTACCTTGGAGACAATGAGCAGTTCTTC.

This chain joins TRBV18 and TRBJ1-3; 9 nucleotides line up with TRBD1. Germline V gives CDR1 KGHSH, CDR2 LQKENI. J gave up 6 bases and V 6 bases, and 6 bases lay outside the gene matches. The CDR3 contains 14 residues. The CDR3 sequence: CASSTTGGQNTIYF. DNA for the CDR3: TGTGCCAGCTCCACCACAGGGGGCCAAAACACCATATATTTT.

The rearrangement links TRBV5-1 to TRBJ1-2; D is unresolved. Germline-derived CDR1 and CDR2 are SGHRS and YFSETQ. The V and J ends lost 2 bases and 7 bases respectively, with 12 bases between them. The CDR3 contains 13 residues. The CDR3 coding sequence is TGCGCCAGCAGCTTAACCGGGAATACTGGCTACACCTTC. Translating gives CASSLTGNTGYTF.

A note on this clone: This same CDR3 is encoded by further DNA sequences in the sample. The rearrangement joins TRBV5-1 to TRBJ2-3; 11 nucleotides line up with TRBD2. The V gene end was trimmed by 0 bases and the J gene end by 1 base; junction bases not matched to a gene: 7. The germline CDR1 and CDR2 sequences are SGHRS and YFSETQ. The CDR3 spans 18 residues. The CDR3 nucleotides read TGCGCCAGCAGCTTGGCCGGGACTAGCGGATCGGGCACAGATACGCAGTATTTT. Its protein is CASSLAGTSGSGTDTQYF.

This chain connects TRBV27 to TRBJ2-7, with a tentative D call TRBD2 (5 bases). Germline lookup yields CDR1 MNHEY and CDR2 SMNVEV (reference sequence). Trimming removed 7 bases from V and 4 bases from J, with 20 bases in between. The CDR3 runs 15 residues. CDR3 residues: CASKEGGSLFYEQYF. The CDR3 DNA sequence: TGTGCCAGCAAGGAAGGAGGAAGTCTTTTTTACGAGCAGTACTTC.